What follows describes a single T cell receptor beta chain. The antigen is not known. Expressed TCRB transcripts were sequenced because the entire RNA isolate underwent reverse transcription. Sequencing used immunoSEQ multiplex PCR; TCRdb keeps in-frame clones, though not all of them. Of roughly 160,000 clones listed, about 8.3% were seen once; the top ten hold more than 0.45%. The sample belongs to a study of beta chain features in type 1 diabetes. The study's findings and limits: Significant though moderate, a shortening of TCRB CDR3s appeared in all four CD4+ subsets of Type 1 diabetes patients. A possible short-template PCR bias applies equally to patients and controls.

V shed 2 bases, J shed 7 bases, and the junction held 5 bases outside the gene matches. Germline lookup yields CDR1 MDHEN and CDR2 SYDVKM. The CDR3 length is 14 residues. Researchers reported sorting CD4+ naive, central memory, regulatory and stem cell-like memory cells via CD45RO/CCR7/CD25/CD127/CD95/CD27. All of the sorted populations showed purity greater than 95%. The chain has TRBV28 and TRBJ2-1, with 7 nucleotides matching TRBD2. The sequencing sample was made of central memory CD4+ T cells from blood. The TCR comes from a woman younger than 35 with type 1 diabetes. DNA of the CDR3: TGTGCCAGCAGTTTAGGCGGGAGTCGGAATGAGCAGTTCTTC. Translation gives CASSLGGSRNEQFF.